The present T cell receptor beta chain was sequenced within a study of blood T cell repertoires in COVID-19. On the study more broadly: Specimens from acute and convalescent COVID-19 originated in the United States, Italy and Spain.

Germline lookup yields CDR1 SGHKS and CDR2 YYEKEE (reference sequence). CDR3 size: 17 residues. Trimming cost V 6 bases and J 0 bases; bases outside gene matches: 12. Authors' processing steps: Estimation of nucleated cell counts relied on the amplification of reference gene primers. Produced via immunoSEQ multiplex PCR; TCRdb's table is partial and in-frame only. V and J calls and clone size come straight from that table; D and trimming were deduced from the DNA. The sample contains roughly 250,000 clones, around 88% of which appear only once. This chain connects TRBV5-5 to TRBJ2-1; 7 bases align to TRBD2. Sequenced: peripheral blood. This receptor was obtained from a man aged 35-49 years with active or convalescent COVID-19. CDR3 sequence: CASTLTGGRSSYNEQFF. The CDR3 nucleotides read TGTGCCAGCACCCTAACCGGGGGGAGGAGCTCCTACAATGAGCAGTTCTTC.